Sequencing of this TCR beta chain was carried out in a study of shared clonotypes between healthy human individuals (dated by TCRdb to about 2020). Concerning the study at large: The cohort comprised two women and three men aged 18 to 49 years. To estimate repertoire size and how much clonotype sharing occurs between individuals, the study deeply sequenced the blood TCR repertoires of five healthy adults. For each donor, CD4 naive and CD4 memory were each run on three plates, CD8 naive on two plates, and CD8 memory on one plate. Each donor's leukapheresis produced roughly between roughly 0.94 and 9.5 billion PBMCs. Different laboratories and diverse techniques were used to prepare libraries and sequence TCR repertoires, to increase sequencing depth and limit assay-specific biases. Overall study results and their limits: Pairwise subsampling indicated that sequencing depth was expected to affect the degree of clonotype sharing among donors. Because the study included only a small number of donors, the genetic and exposure-history diversity represented was limited. Incomplete sequencing was indicated by rarefaction of sorted-subset datasets, despite the large sequencing depth. Estimated clonotype richness was generally larger for naive than for memory subsets. Higher generation probabilities were observed for clonotypes shared by all four sorted-subset donors than for non-shared clonotypes. Only blood was sampled, and tissue TCR repertoires likely differ from those in blood. Sharing across several donors was observed for around 5% of naive CD4, around 3.5% of naive CD8, over 2% of memory CD4, and roughly 0.43% of memory CD8 clonotypes.

TCR CDR3 regions were amplified from genomic DNA by multiplex PCR using the deep immunoSEQ assay. Genomic DNA extracted from each cell subset was distributed evenly over all wells of several immunoSEQ 96-well plates, and each plate served as one replicate. For sorted subsets, roughly 200 ng genomic DNA, equal to 30,000 to 35,000 T cell genomes, was loaded into each replicate PCR. Purified libraries were quantified with a Qubit 3.0 fluorometer, sized on a Bioanalyzer 2100, and re-quantified with the KAPA Library Quantification kit. Each immunoSEQ 96-well plate was sequenced on its own single-read 150-cycle Illumina NextSeq 550 flow cell. In the original analysis: Because only junctional sequences without quality scores were contained in the immunoSEQ output, filtering matching that applied to full-length reads could not be performed. Sequences were annotated with PyIR, a Python wrapper for IgBLAST v1.9, and V/J genes and CDR3 were assigned using IMGT germline references. Any read was removed if the V/J assignment was weak (E-value above 1e-6), the CDR3 was missing, or the read contained stop codons, out-of-frame junctions, or ambiguous translated residues. V3J clonotypes were defined as sequences sharing the same inferred V gene, J gene, and CDR3 amino acid sequence. The percentage overlap between two repertoires was calculated by dividing the number of shared unique clonotypes by the size of the smaller repertoire. Repertoire richness was assessed with RTK rarefaction, the Chao1 estimator, and Recon v2.1 estimates of unobserved clonotypes. Generation probabilities for all TCRbeta clonotypes obtained by the gDNA method from four donors were computed using OLGA. This immuneACCESS table, as held by TCRdb, lists in-frame sequences with V and J called but not all clones. Of the missing ones, under half trace to an unresolved V gene in checked studies; the others have no known cause. The V and J calls and the clone size are those of that table, but D and trimming were determined from the DNA. In all, the sample holds over a million clones, and around 78% of those were seen once. The top ten constitute 0.6% to 0.7% of the sample.

Healthy HIV-negative adults with no recently reported acute infections or vaccinations were included as donors. Every donor was a Caucasian adult living in Nashville, Tennessee, USA. CD4+ T cells were enriched through magnetic negative selection, after which naive cells were positively selected on CD45RA and the remaining negative fraction served as the memory subset. Blood was collected by leukapheresis, and PBMCs were isolated by Ficoll-Histopaque density gradient centrifugation and then cryopreserved in liquid nitrogen vapor phase. Analytical flow cytometry was used to check the purity and quantity of every magnetically sorted T cell population. Genomic DNA was isolated from each sorted fraction and quantified by UV absorbance on a Nanodrop 2000c. Concerning this clone: It has no known antigen specificity. The sample holds no much larger clone one base away, and base qualities are not on file.

The CDR3 numbers 13 residues from cysteine through phenylalanine. Only the CDR3 DNA is retained, 39 bases long and in frame from the first base. V has 5 bases trimmed and J has 4 bases trimmed; junction bases matching no gene number 4. The germline V gene specifies SGHRS as CDR1 and YFSETQ as CDR2. What was sequenced was memory CD4+ T cells from PBMCs. The cell subset or site label here, explained by the study, means: CD45RA-negative fraction. In this chain, TRBV5-1 is recombined with TRBJ2-3; 7 bases in the junction line up with TRBD1. This clonotype originated in a man in his late teens or twenties in good health. Some clones in this sample may be carry-over from other donors' samples. The CDR3 sequence is CASSTGVADTQYF. DNA sequence: TGCGCCAGCAGTACAGGGGTCGCAGATACGCAGTATTTT.